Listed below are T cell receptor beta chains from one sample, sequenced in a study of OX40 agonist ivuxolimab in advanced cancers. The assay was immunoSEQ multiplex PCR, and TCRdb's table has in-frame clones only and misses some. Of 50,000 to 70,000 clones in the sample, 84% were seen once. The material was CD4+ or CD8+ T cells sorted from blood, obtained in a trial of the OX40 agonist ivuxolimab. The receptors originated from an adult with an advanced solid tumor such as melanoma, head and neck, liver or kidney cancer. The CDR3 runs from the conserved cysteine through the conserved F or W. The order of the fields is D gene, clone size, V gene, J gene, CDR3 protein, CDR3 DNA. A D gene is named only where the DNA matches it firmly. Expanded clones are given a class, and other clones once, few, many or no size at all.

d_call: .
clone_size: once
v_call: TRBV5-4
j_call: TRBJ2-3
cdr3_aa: CASSLGVGTDTQYF
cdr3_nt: TGTGCCAGCAGCTTGGGGGTTGGCACAGATACGCAGTATTTT

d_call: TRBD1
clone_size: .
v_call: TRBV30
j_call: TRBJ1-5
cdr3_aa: CAWSVQGTLGNQPQHF
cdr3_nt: TGTGCCTGGAGTGTACAGGGGACCTTGGGCAATCAGCCCCAGCATTTT

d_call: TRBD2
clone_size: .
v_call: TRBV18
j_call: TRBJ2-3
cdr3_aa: CASSPDAGGSDTQYF
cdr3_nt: TGTGCCAGCTCCCCGGATGCGGGGGGATCAGATACGCAGTATTTT

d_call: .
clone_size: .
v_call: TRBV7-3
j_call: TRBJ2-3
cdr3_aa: CASSLSVTDTQYF
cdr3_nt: TGTGCCAGCAGCTTATCCGTCACAGATACGCAGTATTTT

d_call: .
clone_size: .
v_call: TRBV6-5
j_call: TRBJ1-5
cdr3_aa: CATQDGGDNQPQHF
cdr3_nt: TGTGCCACCCAGGATGGGGGAGACAATCAGCCCCAGCATTTT

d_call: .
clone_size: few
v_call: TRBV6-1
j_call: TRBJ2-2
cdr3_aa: CASSEGNTGELFF
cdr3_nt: TGTGCCAGCAGTGAGGGGAACACCGGGGAGCTGTTTTTT

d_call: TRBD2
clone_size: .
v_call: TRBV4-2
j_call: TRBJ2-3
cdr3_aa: CASSLTRLAGAPYDTDTQYF
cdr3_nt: TGTGCCAGCAGCCTCACCAGACTAGCGGGGGCCCCCTACGACACAGATACGCAGTATTTT

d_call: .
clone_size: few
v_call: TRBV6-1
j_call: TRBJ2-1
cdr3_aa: CASRLGGSDPQFF
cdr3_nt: TGTGCCAGCAGGTTGGGGGGCTCTGATCCACAGTTCTTC

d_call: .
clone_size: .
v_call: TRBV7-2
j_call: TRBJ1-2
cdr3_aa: CASSLEGQPGLYGYTF
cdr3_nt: TGTGCCAGCAGCTTAGAGGGTCAGCCTGGGTTGTATGGCTACACCTTC

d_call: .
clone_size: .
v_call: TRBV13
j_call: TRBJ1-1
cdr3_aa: CASSLASMAKNTEAFF
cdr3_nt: TGTGCCAGCAGCTTAGCCTCTATGGCCAAGAACACTGAAGCTTTCTTT

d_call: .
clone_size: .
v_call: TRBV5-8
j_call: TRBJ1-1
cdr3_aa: CASSNYGGWNTEAFF
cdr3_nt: TGTGCCAGCAGCAATTACGGGGGTTGGAACACTGAAGCTTTCTTT

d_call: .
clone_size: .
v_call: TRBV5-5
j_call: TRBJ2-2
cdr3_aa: CASSLLGTTINTGELFF
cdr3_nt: TGTGCCAGCAGCTTGCTTGGGACAACAATCAACACCGGGGAGCTGTTTTTT

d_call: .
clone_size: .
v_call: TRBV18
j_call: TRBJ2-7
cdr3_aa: CASSPGTSYEQYF
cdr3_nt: TGTGCCAGCTCACCGGGAACATCCTACGAGCAGTACTTC

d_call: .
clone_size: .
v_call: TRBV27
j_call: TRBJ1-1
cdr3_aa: CASSFRRGGTEAFF
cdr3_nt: TGTGCCAGCAGTTTTCGGAGGGGAGGAACTGAAGCTTTCTTT